The present T cell receptor (beta chain) was sequenced within a study of persistence of HIV-infected CD4 T cells. Sequencing used immunoSEQ version 4 in survey mode. Some clones are missing from TCRdb's copy, which holds only in-frame ones; the method was immunoSEQ multiplex PCR. Of around 39,000 clones listed, around 90% are singletons. General observations from the study: TCR analyses could not target the rare provirus-carrying CMV-responding cells.

Nonspecific anti-CD3/anti-CD28 bead stimulation represents the broad CD4+ T cell repertoire. CD4+ T cells upregulating both CD40 ligand and CD69 were sorted as responding cells. This clone was seen a single time. What it binds is unknown. The CDR3 loop spans 15 amino acids. Per the germline V gene, CDR1 is LNHDA and CDR2 is SQIVND (reference sequence). The ends lost 0 bases at V and 8 bases at J; junction bases unmatched: 5. The gene calls are TRBV19 and TRBJ1-1; 11 bases are a match to TRBD1. Sample: CD4+ T cells sorted from PBMCs after approximately 19-hour stimulation, taken from a patient who received antiretroviral therapy. The clonotype originates from an adult man with HIV who was CMV-seropositive. CDR3 sequence: CASSIDGQGATEAFF. In DNA form, the CDR3 reads TGTGCCAGTAGTATAGACGGACAGGGGGCCACCGAAGCTTTCTTT. Full variable domain (remainder filled in from reference TRBV19 and TRBJ1-1): DGGITQSPKYLFRKEGQNVTLSCEQNLNHDAMYWYRQDPGQGLRLIYYSQIVNDFQKGDIAEGYSVSREKKESFPLTVTSAQKNPTAFYLCASSIDGQGATEAFFGQGTRLTVV.